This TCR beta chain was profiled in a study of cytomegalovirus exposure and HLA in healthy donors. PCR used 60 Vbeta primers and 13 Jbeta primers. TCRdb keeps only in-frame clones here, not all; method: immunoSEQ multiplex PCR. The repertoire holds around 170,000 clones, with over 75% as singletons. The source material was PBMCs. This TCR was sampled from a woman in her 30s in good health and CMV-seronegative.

CDR3 protein: CASSLDRVVYGYTF. CDR3 in DNA: TGTGCCAGCAGCTTAGACAGGGTGGTCTATGGCTACACCTTC. The chain recombines TRBV7-8 with TRBJ1-2; TRBD1 might be the D (6 bases). Deletions cut 1 base from V and 4 bases from J, with 10 bases between. Germline V lookup: CDR1 SGHVS, CDR2 FQNEAQ. CDR3 size: 14 residues.